The present T cell receptor beta chain was sequenced within a study of kidney transplant recipient with SARS-CoV-2 infection. TCRdb re-derived calls from the reads in MiXCR, one entry per CDR3 protein. The sample holds fewer than 250,000 distinct CDR3 sequences; 25% to 30% are singletons and the top ten take roughly 7%. This clonotype was recorded many times. The ends lost 6 bases at V and 0 bases at J; junction bases unmatched: 19. CDR1 is LNHDA and CDR2 is SQIVND in the germline V gene (reference sequence). This CDR3 has 21 amino acids. The starting material was a blood sample, obtained at baseline and on day 111 from a kidney transplant recipient. This clonotype was obtained from a young adult male patient who had COVID-19 and was a kidney transplant recipient. Some T cells may have come from the graft donor. This chain links TRBV19 with TRBJ2-6; 8 nucleotides match TRBD2. The CDR3 sequence: CASSPRGGYDPASSGANVLTF. For the CDR3, the DNA is TGTGCCAGTAGCCCTCGGGGGGGATACGATCCTGCGAGCTCTGGGGCCAACGTCCTGACTTTC.